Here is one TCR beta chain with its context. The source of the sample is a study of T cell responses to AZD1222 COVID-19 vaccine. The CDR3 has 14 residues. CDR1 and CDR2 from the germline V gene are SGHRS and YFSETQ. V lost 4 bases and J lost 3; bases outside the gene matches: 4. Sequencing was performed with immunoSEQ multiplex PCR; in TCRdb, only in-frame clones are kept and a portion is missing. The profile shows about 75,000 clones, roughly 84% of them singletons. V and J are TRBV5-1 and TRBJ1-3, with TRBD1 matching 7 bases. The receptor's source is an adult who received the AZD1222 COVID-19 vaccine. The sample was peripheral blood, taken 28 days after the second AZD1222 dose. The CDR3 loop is CASSPGTVGNTIYF. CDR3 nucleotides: TGCGCCAGCAGCCCGGGGACAGTTGGAAACACCATATATTTT.